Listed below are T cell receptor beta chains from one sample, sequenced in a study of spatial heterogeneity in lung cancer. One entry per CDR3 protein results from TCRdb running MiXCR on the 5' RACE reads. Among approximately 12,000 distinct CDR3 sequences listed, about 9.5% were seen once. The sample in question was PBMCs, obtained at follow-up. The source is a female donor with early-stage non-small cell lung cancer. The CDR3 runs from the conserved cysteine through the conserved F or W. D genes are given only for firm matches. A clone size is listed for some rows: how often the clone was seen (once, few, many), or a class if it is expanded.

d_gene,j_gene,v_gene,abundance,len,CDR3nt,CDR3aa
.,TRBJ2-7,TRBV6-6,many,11,TGTGCCAGCAGTTACGACTACGAGCAGTACTTC,CASSYDYEQYF
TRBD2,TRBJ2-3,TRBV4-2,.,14,TGTGCCAGCAGCCAAGGACTAGCGGATCCCACGCAGTATTTT,CASSQGLADPTQYF
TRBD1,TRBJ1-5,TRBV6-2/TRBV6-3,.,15,TGTGCCAGCAGTTACGGAGGGGGCGGCGGTCAGCCCCAGCATTTT,CASSYGGGGGQPQHF
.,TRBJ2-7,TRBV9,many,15,TGTGCCAGCAGCGTAGAGGGCGGACCAACCTACGAGCAGTACTTC,CASSVEGGPTYEQYF
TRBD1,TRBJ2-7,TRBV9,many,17,TGTGCCAGCAGCGTAGGGGGCTCGGGACAGGGAATGATCGAGCAGTACTTC,CASSVGGSGQGMIEQYF
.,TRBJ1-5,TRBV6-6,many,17,TGTGCCAGCAGTTACTTCCGGGGGGGGTTGAGCAATCAGCCCCAGCATTTT,CASSYFRGGLSNQPQHF
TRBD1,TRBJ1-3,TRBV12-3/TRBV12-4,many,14,TGTGCCAGCAGCCAGACAGGGGCTGGAAACACCATATATTTT,CASSQTGAGNTIYF
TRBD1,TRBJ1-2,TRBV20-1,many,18,TGCAGTGCTAGAGTGCGGTTGCAGGGGGGTTTTAATAACTATGGCTACACCTTC,CSARVRLQGGFNNYGYTF
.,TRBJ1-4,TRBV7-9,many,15,TGTGCCAGCTCACCCCGGGAGAAGGCTAATGAAAAACTGTTTTTT,CASSPREKANEKLFF
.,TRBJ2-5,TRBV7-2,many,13,TGTGCCAGCAGCTATCGGGACGCAAGGACCCAGTACTTC,CASSYRDARTQYF
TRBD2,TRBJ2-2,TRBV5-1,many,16,TGCGCCAGCAGCTTGGGACTAGCGGGGATCCCCGGGGAGCTGTTTTTT,CASSLGLAGIPGELFF
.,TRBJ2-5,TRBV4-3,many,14,TGCGCCAGCAGCCAAGAACATACCGAAGAGACCCAGTACTTC,CASSQEHTEETQYF
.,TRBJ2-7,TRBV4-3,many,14,TGCGCCAGCAGCCAGTCAGATCGGGGCTACGAGCAGTACTTC,CASSQSDRGYEQYF
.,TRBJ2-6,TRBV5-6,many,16,TGTGCCAGCAGCTTGGTGGGGGCTGTTGGGGCCAACGTCCTGACTTTC,CASSLVGAVGANVLTF
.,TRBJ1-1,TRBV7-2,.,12,TGTGCCAGCAGGTCGGTTCACACTGAAGCTTTCTTT,CASRSVHTEAFF
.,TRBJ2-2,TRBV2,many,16,TGTGCCAGCAGTGCCGCACAGCAGGGGAGGACCGGGGAGCTGTTTTTT,CASSAAQQGRTGELFF
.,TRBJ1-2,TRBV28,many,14,TGTGCCAGCAGAACCCCCACAGGGTTCTATGGCTACACCTTC,CASRTPTGFYGYTF
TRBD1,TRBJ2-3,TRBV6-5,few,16,TGTGCCAGCAGTTACTCGGGACAGGGAGCCACAGATACGCAGTATTTT,CASSYSGQGATDTQYF
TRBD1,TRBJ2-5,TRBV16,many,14,TGTGCCAGCAGCCAATTGACAGGGCCGGAGACCCAGTACTTC,CASSQLTGPETQYF
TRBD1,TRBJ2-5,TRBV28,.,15,TGTGCCAGCACCACCTTCACCGGGACAGGGGTCGTCCAGTACTTC,CASTTFTGTGVVQYF
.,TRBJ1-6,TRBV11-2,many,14,TGTGCCAGCAGCTTAAGGGGGGAGTATTCACCCCTCCACTTT,CASSLRGEYSPLHF
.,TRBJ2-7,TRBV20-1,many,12,TGCAGTGCTAGGATGGGAACCTACGAGCAGTACTTC,CSARMGTYEQYF
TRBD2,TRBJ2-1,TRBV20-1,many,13,TGCAGTGCCCCGACTAGCGGGAGGGGTGAGCAGTTCTTC,CSAPTSGRGEQFF
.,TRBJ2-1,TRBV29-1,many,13,TGCAGCGGGAGTCCGGGTGGGAACAATGAGCAGTTCTTC,CSGSPGGNNEQFF
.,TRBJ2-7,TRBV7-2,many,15,TGTGCCAGCAGCTTAGGACTGGGTGGGGCGGACGAGCAGTACTTC,CASSLGLGGADEQYF
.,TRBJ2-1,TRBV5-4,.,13,TGTGCCAGCAGCGTGCCGGGTCCTTCAGAGCAGTTCTTC,CASSVPGPSEQFF
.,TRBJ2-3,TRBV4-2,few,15,TGTGCCAGCAGCCAAGATTCCTCAGGCTTGGATACGCAGTATTTT,CASSQDSSGLDTQYF
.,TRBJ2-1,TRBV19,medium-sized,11,TGTGCCAGTAGTATAAACAATGAGCAGTTCTTC,CASSINNEQFF
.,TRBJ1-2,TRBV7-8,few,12,TGTGCCAGCAGCTTAAAACGGATTGGCTACACCTTC,CASSLKRIGYTF
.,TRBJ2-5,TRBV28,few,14,TGTGCCAGCAGTTCCCCGGTGGGACGGGAGACCCAGTACTTC,CASSSPVGRETQYF